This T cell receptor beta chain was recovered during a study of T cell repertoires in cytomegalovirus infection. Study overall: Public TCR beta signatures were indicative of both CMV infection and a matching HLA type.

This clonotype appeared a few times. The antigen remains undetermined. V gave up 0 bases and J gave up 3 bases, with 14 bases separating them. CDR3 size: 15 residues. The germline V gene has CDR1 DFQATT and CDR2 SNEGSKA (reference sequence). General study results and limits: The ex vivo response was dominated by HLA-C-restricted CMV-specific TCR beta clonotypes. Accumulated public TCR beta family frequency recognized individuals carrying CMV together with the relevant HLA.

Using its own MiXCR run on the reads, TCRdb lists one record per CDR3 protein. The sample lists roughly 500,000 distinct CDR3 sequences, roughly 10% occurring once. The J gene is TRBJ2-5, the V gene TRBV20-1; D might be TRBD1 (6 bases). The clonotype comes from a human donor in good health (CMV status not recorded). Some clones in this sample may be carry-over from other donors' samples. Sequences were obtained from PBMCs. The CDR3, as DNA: TGCAGTGCTAGAGATCAGGGGTACAACGAAGAGACCCAGTACTTC. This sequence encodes CSARDQGYNEETQYF.